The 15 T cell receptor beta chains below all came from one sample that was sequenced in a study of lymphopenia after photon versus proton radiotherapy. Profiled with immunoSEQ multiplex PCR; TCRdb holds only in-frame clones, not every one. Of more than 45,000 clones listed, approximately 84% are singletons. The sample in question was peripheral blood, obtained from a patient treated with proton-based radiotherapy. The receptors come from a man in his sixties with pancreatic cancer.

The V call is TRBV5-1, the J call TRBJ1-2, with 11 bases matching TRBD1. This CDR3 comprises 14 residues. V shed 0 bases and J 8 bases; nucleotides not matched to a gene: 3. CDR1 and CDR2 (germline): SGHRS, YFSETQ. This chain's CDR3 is CASSLAGTGGGYTF. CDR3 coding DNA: TGCGCCAGCAGCTTGGCCGGGACAGGGGGAGGCTACACCTTC. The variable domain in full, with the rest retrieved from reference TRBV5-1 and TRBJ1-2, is KAGVTQTPRYLIKTRGQQVTLSCSPISGHRSVSWYQQTPGQGLQFLFEYFSETQRNKGNFPGRFSGRQFSNSRSEMNVSTLELGDSALYLCASSLAGTGGGYTFGSGTRLTVV.

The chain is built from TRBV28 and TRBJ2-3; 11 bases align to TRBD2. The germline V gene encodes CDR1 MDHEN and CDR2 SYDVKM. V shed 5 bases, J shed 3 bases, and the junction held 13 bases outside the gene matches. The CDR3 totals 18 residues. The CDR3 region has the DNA TGTGCCAGCAGTACACCTTATAGTCCTAGCGGGAGGACAGATACGCAGTATTTT. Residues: CASSTPYSPSGRTDTQYF.

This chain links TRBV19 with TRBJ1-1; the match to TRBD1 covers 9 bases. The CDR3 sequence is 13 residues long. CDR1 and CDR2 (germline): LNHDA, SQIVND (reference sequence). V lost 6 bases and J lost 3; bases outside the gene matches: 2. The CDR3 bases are TGTGCCAGTAGCGGACAGGGGTACACTGAAGCTTTCTTT. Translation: CASSGQGYTEAFF.

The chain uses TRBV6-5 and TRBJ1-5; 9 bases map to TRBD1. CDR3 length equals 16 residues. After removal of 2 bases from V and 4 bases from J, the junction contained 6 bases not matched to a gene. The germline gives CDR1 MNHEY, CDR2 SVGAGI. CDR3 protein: CASSYLEGQGNQPQHF. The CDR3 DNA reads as TGTGCCAGCAGTTACCTGGAGGGACAGGGAAATCAGCCCCAGCATTTT.

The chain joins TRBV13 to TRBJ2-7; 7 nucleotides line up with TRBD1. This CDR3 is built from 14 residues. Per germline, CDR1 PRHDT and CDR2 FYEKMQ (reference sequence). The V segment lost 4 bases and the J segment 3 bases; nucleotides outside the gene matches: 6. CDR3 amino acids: CASSSWDSFYEQYF. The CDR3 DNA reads TGTGCCAGCAGCTCCTGGGACAGTTTCTACGAGCAGTACTTC.

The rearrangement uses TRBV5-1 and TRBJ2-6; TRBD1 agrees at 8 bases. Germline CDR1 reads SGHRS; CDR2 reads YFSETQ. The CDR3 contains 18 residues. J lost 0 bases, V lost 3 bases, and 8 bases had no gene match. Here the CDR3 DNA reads TGCGCCAGCAGCTCCGGACAGGGCGTATTCTCTGGGGCCAACGTCCTGACTTTC. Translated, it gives CASSSGQGVFSGANVLTF.

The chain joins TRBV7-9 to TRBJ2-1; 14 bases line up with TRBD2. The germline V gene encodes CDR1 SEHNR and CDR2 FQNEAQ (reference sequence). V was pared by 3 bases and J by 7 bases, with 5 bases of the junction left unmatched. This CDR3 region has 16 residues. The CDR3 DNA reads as TGTGCCAGCAGCTTGGGACTAGCGGGAGTTTCAAATGAGCAGTTCTTC. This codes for CASSLGLAGVSNEQFF.

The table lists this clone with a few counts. Here the CDR3 DNA reads TGCGCCAGCAGCCAAGACAGACTTCCCTCCTATGGCTACACCTTC. It translates to CASSQDRLPSYGYTF. The rearrangement joins TRBV4-3 to TRBJ1-2; D is unresolved. Germline lookup yields CDR1 LGHNA and CDR2 YSLEER. The CDR3 is 15 residues long. The V and J ends lost 0 bases and 4 bases respectively, with 12 bases between them.

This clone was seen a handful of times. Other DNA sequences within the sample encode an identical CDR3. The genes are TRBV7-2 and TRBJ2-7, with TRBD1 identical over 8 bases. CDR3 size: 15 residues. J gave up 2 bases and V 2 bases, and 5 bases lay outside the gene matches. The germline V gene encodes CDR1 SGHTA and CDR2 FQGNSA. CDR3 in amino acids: CASSLPGTGTYEQYF. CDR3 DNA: TGTGCCAGCAGCTTACCCGGGACAGGCACCTACGAGCAGTACTTC.

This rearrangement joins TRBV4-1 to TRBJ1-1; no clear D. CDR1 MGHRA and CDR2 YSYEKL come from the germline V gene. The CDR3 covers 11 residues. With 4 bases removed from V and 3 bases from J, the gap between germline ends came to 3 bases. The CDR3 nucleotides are TGCGCCAGCAGCCGCGACACTGAAGCTTTCTTT. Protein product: CASSRDTEAFF.

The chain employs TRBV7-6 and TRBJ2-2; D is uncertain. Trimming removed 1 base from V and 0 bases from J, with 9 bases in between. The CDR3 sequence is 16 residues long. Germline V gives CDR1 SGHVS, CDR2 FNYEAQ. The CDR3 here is CASSLGWESNTGELFF. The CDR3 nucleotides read TGTGCCAGCAGCTTAGGGTGGGAATCGAACACCGGGGAGCTGTTTTTT.

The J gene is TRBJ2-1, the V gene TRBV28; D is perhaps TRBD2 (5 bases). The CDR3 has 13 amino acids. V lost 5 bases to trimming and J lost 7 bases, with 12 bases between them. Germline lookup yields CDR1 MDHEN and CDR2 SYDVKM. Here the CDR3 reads CASSPRAGNEQFF. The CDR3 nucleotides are TGTGCCAGCAGTCCGAGGGCCGGAAATGAGCAGTTCTTC.

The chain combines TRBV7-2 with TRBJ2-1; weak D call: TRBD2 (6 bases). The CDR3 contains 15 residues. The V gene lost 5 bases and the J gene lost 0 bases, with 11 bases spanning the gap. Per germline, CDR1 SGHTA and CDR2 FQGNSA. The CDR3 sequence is CASSISGSSYNEQFF. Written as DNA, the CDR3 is TGTGCCAGCAGCATTAGCGGTAGCTCCTACAATGAGCAGTTCTTC.

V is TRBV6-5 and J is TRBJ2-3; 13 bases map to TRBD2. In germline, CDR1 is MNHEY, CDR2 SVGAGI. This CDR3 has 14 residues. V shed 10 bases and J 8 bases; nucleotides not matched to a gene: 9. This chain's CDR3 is CATQLAGGPTTQYF. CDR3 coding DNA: TGTGCCACCCAACTAGCGGGAGGGCCTACTACGCAGTATTTT.

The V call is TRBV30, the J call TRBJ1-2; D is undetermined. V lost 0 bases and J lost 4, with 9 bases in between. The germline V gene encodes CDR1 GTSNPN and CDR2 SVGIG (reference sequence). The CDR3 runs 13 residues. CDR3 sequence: CAWSVESSYGYTF. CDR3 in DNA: TGTGCCTGGAGTGTAGAGAGCTCCTATGGCTACACCTTC.